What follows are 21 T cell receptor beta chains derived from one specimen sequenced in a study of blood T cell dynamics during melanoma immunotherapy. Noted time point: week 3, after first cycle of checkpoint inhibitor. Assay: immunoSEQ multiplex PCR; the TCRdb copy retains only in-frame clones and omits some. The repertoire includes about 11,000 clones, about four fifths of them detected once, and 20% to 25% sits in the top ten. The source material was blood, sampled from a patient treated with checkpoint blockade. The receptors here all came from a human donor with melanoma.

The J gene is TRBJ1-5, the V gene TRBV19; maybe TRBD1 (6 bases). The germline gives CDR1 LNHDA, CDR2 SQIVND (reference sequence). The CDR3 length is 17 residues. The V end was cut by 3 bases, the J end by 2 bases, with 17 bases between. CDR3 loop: CASSIQGQSKGNQPQHF. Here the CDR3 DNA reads TGTGCCAGTAGTATTCAGGGGCAATCGAAGGGCAATCAGCCCCAGCATTTT.

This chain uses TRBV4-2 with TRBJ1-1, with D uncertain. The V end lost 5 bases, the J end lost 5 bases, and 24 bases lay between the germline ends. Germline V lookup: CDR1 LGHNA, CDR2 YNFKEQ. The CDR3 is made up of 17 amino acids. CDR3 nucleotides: TGTGCCAGCAGCGCCAACCCGGGTTCCGGCGGAGGTACTGAAGCTTTCTTT. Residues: CASSANPGSGGGTEAFF.

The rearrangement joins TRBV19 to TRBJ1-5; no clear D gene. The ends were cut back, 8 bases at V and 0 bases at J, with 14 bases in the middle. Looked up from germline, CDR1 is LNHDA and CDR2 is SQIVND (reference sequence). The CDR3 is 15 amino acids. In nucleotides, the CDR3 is TGTGCCAGTGCCTGGGTCGGAGATAGCAATCAGCCCCAGCATTTT. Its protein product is CASAWVGDSNQPQHF.

DNA for the CDR3: TGTGCCAGCAGTGAAGGGCAGGGAGGCTACGAGCAGTACGTC. Protein product: CASSEGQGGYEQYV. V usage is TRBV6-1 and J usage is TRBJ2-7, with D maybe TRBD2 (6 bases). The CDR3 covers 14 residues. The V gene's germline CDR1 is MNHNS and CDR2 SASEGT. V gave up 1 base and J gave up 3 bases, with 10 bases separating them.

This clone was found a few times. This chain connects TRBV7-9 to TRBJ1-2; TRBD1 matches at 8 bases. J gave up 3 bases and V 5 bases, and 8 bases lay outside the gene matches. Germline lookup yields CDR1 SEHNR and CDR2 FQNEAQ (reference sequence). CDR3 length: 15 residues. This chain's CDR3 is CASSRDRGFDYGYTF. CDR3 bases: TGTGCCAGCAGCCGCGACAGGGGTTTTGACTATGGCTACACCTTC.

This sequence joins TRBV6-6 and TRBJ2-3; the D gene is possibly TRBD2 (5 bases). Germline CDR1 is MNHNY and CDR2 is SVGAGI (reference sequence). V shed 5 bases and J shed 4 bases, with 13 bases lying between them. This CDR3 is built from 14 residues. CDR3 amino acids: CASSALGRADTQYF. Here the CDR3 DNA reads TGTGCCAGCAGTGCACTAGGACGAGCAGATACGCAGTATTTT.

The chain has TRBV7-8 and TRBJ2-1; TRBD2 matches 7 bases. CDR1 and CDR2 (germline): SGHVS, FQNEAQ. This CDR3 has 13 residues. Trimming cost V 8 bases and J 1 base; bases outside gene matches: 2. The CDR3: CASRGGSYNEQFF. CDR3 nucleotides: TGTGCCAGCCGCGGGGGATCCTACAATGAGCAGTTCTTC.

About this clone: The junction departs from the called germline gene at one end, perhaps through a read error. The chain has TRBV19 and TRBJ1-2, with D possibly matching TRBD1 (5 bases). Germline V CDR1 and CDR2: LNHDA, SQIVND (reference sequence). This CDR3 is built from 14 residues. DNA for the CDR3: TGTGCCAGTAGGGGGGGACGGTTGAACTATGACTACACCTTC. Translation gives CASRGGRLNYDYTF.

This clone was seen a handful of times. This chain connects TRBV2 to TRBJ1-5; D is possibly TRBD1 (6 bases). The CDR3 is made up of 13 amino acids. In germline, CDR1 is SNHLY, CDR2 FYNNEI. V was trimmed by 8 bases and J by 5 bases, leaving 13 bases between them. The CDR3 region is CASGDRRDQPQHF. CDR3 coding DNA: TGTGCCAGCGGCGACAGGAGGGATCAGCCCCAGCATTTT.

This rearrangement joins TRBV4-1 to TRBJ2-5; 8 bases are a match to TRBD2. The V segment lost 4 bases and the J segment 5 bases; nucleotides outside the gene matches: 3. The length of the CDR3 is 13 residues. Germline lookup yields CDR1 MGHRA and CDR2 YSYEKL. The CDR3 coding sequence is TGCGCCAGCAGCCGACTAGCGAAGGAGACCCAGTACTTC. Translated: CASSRLAKETQYF.

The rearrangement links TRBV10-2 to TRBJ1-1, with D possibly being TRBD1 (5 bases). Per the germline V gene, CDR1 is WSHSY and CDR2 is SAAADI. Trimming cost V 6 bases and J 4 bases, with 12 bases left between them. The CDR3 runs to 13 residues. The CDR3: CASSRQGTTEAFF. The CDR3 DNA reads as TGCGCCAGCAGCCGCCAGGGCACCACTGAAGCTTTCTTT.

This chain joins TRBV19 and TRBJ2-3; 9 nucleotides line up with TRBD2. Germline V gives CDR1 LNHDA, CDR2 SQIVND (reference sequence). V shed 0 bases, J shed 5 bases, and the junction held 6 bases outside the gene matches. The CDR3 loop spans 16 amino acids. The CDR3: CASSIERGRALDTQYF. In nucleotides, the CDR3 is TGTGCCAGTAGTATAGAACGCGGGAGGGCCCTAGATACGCAGTATTTT.

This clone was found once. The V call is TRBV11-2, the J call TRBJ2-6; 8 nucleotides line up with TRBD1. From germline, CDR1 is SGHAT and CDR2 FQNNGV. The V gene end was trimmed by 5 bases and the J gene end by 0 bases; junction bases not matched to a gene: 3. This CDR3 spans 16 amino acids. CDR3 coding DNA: TGTGCCAGCAGCCCGGGACAGGCCTCTGGGGCCAACGTCCTGACTTTC. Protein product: CASSPGQASGANVLTF.

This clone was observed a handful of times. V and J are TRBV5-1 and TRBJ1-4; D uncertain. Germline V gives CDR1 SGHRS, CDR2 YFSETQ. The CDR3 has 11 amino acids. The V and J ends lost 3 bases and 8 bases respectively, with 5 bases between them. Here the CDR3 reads CASSYGEKLFF. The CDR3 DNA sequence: TGCGCCAGCAGCTACGGCGAAAAACTGTTTTTT.

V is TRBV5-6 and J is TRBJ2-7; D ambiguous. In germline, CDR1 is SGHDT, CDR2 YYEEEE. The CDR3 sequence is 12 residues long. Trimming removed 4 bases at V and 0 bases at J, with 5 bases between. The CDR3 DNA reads TGTGCCAGCAGCGTGAGCTCCTACGAGCAGTACTTC. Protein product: CASSVSSYEQYF.

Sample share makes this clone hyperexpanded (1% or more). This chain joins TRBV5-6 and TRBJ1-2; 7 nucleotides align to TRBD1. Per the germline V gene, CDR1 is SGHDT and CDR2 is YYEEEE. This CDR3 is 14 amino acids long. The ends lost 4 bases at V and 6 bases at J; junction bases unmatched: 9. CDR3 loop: CASSTSLGGDGYTF. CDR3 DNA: TGTGCCAGCAGCACTTCCCTAGGGGGCGATGGCTACACCTTC. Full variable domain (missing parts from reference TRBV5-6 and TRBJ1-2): DAGVTQSPTHLIKTRGQQVTLRCSPKSGHDTVSWYQQALGQGPQFIFQYYEEEERQRGNFPDRFSGHQFPNYSSELNVNALLLGDSALYLCASSTSLGGDGYTFGSGTRLTVV.

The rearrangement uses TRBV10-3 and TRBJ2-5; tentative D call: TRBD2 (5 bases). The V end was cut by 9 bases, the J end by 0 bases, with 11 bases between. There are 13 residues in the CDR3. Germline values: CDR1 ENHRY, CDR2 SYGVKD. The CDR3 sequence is CAIASDYQETQYF. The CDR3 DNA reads TGTGCCATAGCGTCGGACTACCAAGAGACCCAGTACTTC.

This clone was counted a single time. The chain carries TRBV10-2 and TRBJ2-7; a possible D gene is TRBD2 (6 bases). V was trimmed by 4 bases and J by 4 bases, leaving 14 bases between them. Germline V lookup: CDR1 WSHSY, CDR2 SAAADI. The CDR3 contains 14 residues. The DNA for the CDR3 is TGCGCCAGCAGTGGAGAGGGACTGGGTTACGAGCAGTACTTC. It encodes CASSGEGLGYEQYF.

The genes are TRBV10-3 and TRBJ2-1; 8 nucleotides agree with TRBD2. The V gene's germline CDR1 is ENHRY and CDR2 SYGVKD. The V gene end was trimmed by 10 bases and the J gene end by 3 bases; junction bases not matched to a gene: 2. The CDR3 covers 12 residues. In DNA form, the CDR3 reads TGTGCCACCGGGGGGGTCTACAATGAGCAGTTCTTC. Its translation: CATGGVYNEQFF.

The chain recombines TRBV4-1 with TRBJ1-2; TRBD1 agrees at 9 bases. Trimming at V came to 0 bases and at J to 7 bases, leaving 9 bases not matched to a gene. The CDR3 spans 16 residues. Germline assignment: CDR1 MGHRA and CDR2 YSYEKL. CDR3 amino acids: CASSQDGQGSLRGYTF. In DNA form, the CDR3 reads TGCGCCAGCAGCCAAGATGGACAGGGGAGCCTACGTGGCTACACCTTC.

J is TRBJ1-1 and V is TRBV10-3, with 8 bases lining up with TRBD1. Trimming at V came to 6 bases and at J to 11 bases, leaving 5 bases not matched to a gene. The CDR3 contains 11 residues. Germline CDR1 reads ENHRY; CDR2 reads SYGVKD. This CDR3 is CAIRTGVYAFF. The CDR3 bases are TGTGCCATCAGGACAGGGGTGTACGCTTTCTTT.